This is a list of T cell receptor beta chains from one sample in a study of vaccination and CD4 T cells after COVID-19. These receptors' targets are unknown. One entry per CDR3 protein results from TCRdb running MiXCR on the PCR reads. The repertoire holds about 23,000 distinct CDR3 sequences, with roughly 62% as singletons. The sample consisted of CD4+ T cells from blood, cultured in vitro, taken after SARS-CoV-2 vaccination. The source of these receptors is a human donor who received a COVID-19 vaccine. Both conserved end residues are part of each CDR3. A D gene is named only where the DNA matches it firmly. Clone sizes are given selectively: once, few, many, or a class where the clone is expanded.

CASSLASSPSTETQYF TGTGCCAGCAGCTTAGCCTCAAGCCCGTCCACGGAGACCCAGTACTTC TRBV7-2 few TRBJ2-5 -
CASSLAGNSPLHF TGTGCCAGCAGTTTAGCGGGGAATTCACCCCTCCACTTT TRBV12-3/TRBV12-4 - TRBJ1-6 -
CSVRGIGLGEGVYEQYF TGCAGTGTTAGGGGAATAGGGCTCGGGGAGGGAGTGTACGAGCAGTACTTC TRBV20-1 - TRBJ2-7 TRBD2
CASSLGTNQPQHF TGTGCCAGCAGCTTGGGGACCAATCAGCCCCAGCATTTT TRBV7-2 - TRBJ1-5 -
CASSPDRGRNTEAFF TGTGCCAGCAGTCCGGACAGGGGAAGGAACACTGAAGCTTTCTTT TRBV6-1 few TRBJ1-1 TRBD1
CASRPDQFYEQYF TGTGCCAGCAGACCAGACCAATTCTACGAGCAGTACTTC TRBV6-1 - TRBJ2-7 -
CASSPMGLAGFETQYF TGTGCCAGCAGTCCGATGGGACTAGCGGGGTTTGAGACCCAGTACTTC TRBV27 - TRBJ2-5 TRBD2
CSASTDSPQEWDQYF TGCAGTGCTAGTACGGACAGCCCGCAAGAGTGGGACCAGTACTTC TRBV20-1 few TRBJ2-5 -
CASSRIAGVLYNEQFF TGTGCCAGCAGCCGAATAGCGGGGGTCCTCTACAATGAGCAGTTCTTC TRBV14 - TRBJ2-1 TRBD2
CASSLALDRNQETQYF TGTGCCAGCAGCTTAGCCCTGGACAGGAACCAAGAGACCCAGTACTTC TRBV11-2 - TRBJ2-5 TRBD1
CASSLWMNTEAFF TGTGCCAGCAGTCTGTGGATGAACACTGAAGCTTTCTTT TRBV12-3/TRBV12-4 - TRBJ1-1 -
CASSWMGLAGGYQETQYF TGCGCCAGCAGCTGGATGGGACTAGCGGGGGGGTACCAAGAGACCCAGTACTTC TRBV5-1 - TRBJ2-5 TRBD2
CSASRLAGSDTQYF TGCAGTGCTAGTCGGCTAGCGGGGTCAGATACGCAGTATTTT TRBV20-1 few TRBJ2-3 TRBD2
CSAPLTGTANTEAFF TGCAGTGCCCCCCTTACCGGGACAGCCAACACTGAAGCTTTCTTT TRBV20-1 - TRBJ1-1 TRBD1
CASSLGPMGQGNYGYTF TGTGCCAGCAGCTTAGGTCCTATGGGACAGGGTAACTATGGCTACACCTTC TRBV7-8 few TRBJ1-2 TRBD1
CASSPDREALNEQFF TGTGCCAGTAGTCCGGACAGGGAGGCCTTGAATGAGCAGTTCTTC TRBV19 few TRBJ2-1 TRBD1
CSARDVRDSENQPQHF TGCAGTGCTAGAGATGTTAGGGACAGCGAGAATCAGCCCCAGCATTTT TRBV20-1 - TRBJ1-5 TRBD1
CASSERGEQYF TGTGCCAGCAGTGAGAGAGGCGAGCAGTACTTC TRBV12-3/TRBV12-4 - TRBJ2-7 -
CAISEGWTGGSTDTQYF TGTGCCATCAGTGAGGGATGGACAGGGGGTAGCACAGATACGCAGTATTTT TRBV10-3 few TRBJ2-3 TRBD1
CASSEVGHVTDTQYF TGTGCCAGCAGTGAAGTCGGGCACGTCACAGATACGCAGTATTTT TRBV6-1 once TRBJ2-3 -
CASSFRGTDTQYF TGTGCCAGCAGCTTTCGGGGCACAGATACGCAGTATTTT TRBV5-4 few TRBJ2-3 -
CASVNRGPNTEAFF TGTGCCAGTGTAAACAGGGGTCCGAACACTGAAGCTTTCTTT TRBV2 - TRBJ1-1 TRBD1